This is a list of T cell receptor beta chains from one sample in a study of neurological immune-mediated disorders. Using its own MiXCR run on the 5' RACE reads, TCRdb lists one record per CDR3 protein. Among 65,000 to 70,000 distinct CDR3 sequences listed, 4.1% were seen once. Sequenced material: PBMCs. Source of these receptors: a man aged 45-65 years with multiple sclerosis. CDR3s include the opening cysteine and the closing phenylalanine or tryptophan.

j_call,v_call,cdr3_aa
TRBJ1-2,TRBV12-3/TRBV12-4,CASSGSFGTGVYGYTF
TRBJ2-1,TRBV5-1,CASSLAPGYSSYNEQFF
TRBJ2-4,TRBV7-9,CASSFGTGGVAKNIQYF
TRBJ2-3,TRBV20-1,CSASLPRTSGITDTQYF
TRBJ1-6,TRBV20-1,CSARPVGPYNSPLHF
TRBJ2-3,TRBV24-1,CATSEDRVGDTQYF
TRBJ2-1,TRBV3-1,CASSQDSFSYNEQFF
TRBJ1-5,TRBV6-2/TRBV6-3,CASSPTGYANQPQHF
TRBJ2-5,TRBV7-9,CASSPSVEVFETQYF
TRBJ1-5,TRBV5-1,CASSLSGSINQPQHF
TRBJ2-5,TRBV6-2/TRBV6-3,CASSWDRRKTQYF
TRBJ2-2,TRBV3-1,CASSPFPQREDTGELFF
TRBJ1-4,TRBV5-1,CASSSSYGAREKLFF
TRBJ1-6,TRBV10-3,CAISETPRGRAHF
TRBJ1-4,TRBV5-1,CASSLGAGATATNEKLFF
TRBJ2-3,TRBV4-1,CASSLGGFTDTQYF